This TCR beta chain is drawn from a study of CD8 T cells in ankylosing spondylitis. Study results and caveats: A TCR beta motif of about 8 highly homologous variants appeared characteristic of ankylosing spondylitis blood.

A single record per CDR3 protein comes from TCRdb applying MiXCR to the 5' RACE reads. Of around 890,000 distinct CDR3 sequences in the sample, approximately 12% were seen once. V shed 4 bases and J shed 3 bases, with 19 bases lying between them. The CDR3 totals 15 residues. Per the germline V gene, CDR1 is DFQATT and CDR2 is SNEGSKA (reference sequence). This clonotype was counted many times. Its matching antigen is unknown. This TCR was sampled from a male donor with ankylosing spondylitis. The sample was blood, either unsorted or a sorted T cell fraction (not recorded which). The chain recombines TRBV20-1 with TRBJ2-7, with D maybe TRBD1 (6 bases). CDR3 DNA sequence: TGCAGTGCTATAATAAGGGCAGGGGCTATCTACGAGCAGTACTTC. Translated, it gives CSAIIRAGAIYEQYF.